These 21 T cell receptor beta chains share one sample of origin, sequenced in a study of T cell responses to AZD1222 COVID-19 vaccine (dated by TCRdb to about 2021). Library generation was performed with the immunoSEQ multiplex PCR assay. TCRdb stores this immuneACCESS table with in-frame sequences only. Part of the clones is absent; in the studies checked, under half of the shortfall reflects unresolved V genes, and no reason is known for the rest. The table for this sample lists 130,000 to 150,000 clones; around 91% of them were counted only once. The ten largest clones represent less than 5.5% of the sample. In the paper's terms, the time point label means: baseline before first vaccination. The input for sequencing was peripheral blood, taken on day 0 of AZD1222 vaccination. These receptors originate from an adult in good health.

As to this clone: The identical CDR3 is also encoded by other nucleotide sequences in the sample. The V call is TRBV5-1, the J call TRBJ1-5; 10 bases line up with TRBD1. CDR3 length: 15 residues. Per germline, CDR1 SGHRS and CDR2 YFSETQ. The trim removed 4 bases at V and 4 bases at J, leaving 5 bases unmatched. This chain's CDR3 is CASSPGQGGNQPQHF. Here the CDR3 DNA reads TGCGCCAGCAGCCCTGGACAGGGGGGAAATCAGCCCCAGCATTTT.

The chain combines TRBV7-9 with TRBJ2-7; D perhaps matches TRBD2 (6 bases). The CDR3 covers 12 residues. V was cut by 5 bases and J by 7 bases, with 12 bases left in between. Germline CDR1 and CDR2: SEHNR and FQNEAQ (reference sequence). The CDR3 here is CASSHRRGEQYF. The CDR3 DNA follows: TGTGCCAGCAGCCATAGGCGGGGTGAGCAGTACTTC.

This chain connects TRBV6-5 to TRBJ2-5; D unresolved. Germline CDR1 MNHEY, CDR2 SVGAGI. The length of the CDR3 is 13 residues. Trimming took off 6 bases at V and 0 bases at J, with 8 bases between the two ends. CDR3 sequence: CASRNPDQETQYF. As DNA, the CDR3 is TGTGCCAGCAGAAACCCTGACCAAGAGACCCAGTACTTC.

The rearrangement links TRBV10-3 to TRBJ2-7; 13 nucleotides match TRBD2. The J segment lost 4 bases and the V segment lost 9 bases, leaving 3 bases of the junction unmatched. The length of the CDR3 is 13 residues. Looked up from germline, CDR1 is ENHRY and CDR2 is SYGVKD. The CDR3 coding sequence is TGTGCCATTCGGACTAGCGGGGGTTACGAGCAGTACTTC. Protein: CAIRTSGGYEQYF.

This rearrangement joins TRBV19 to TRBJ1-2; D not resolved. The V end lost 5 bases, the J end lost 7 bases, and 23 bases lay between the germline ends. CDR3 length: 16 amino acids. From germline, CDR1 is LNHDA and CDR2 SQIVND (reference sequence). As DNA, the CDR3 is TGTGCCAGTAGTTGGTTGGGGTCGCCTCCAAAAGGTGGCTACACCTTC. Protein product: CASSWLGSPPKGGYTF.

The chain employs TRBV5-1 and TRBJ1-3; D remains ambiguous. The germline V and J ends were trimmed by 2 bases and 1 base, with 10 bases remaining between them. Germline CDR1 and CDR2: SGHRS and YFSETQ. The CDR3 runs 15 residues. The CDR3 bases are TGCGCCAGCAGCTTCGAGGGTTCATCTGGAAACACCATATATTTT. This codes for CASSFEGSSGNTIYF. Based on the CDR3 plus reference TRBV5-1 and TRBJ1-3, the full variable domain is KAGVTQTPRYLIKTRGQQVTLSCSPISGHRSVSWYQQTPGQGLQFLFEYFSETQRNKGNFPGRFSGRQFSNSRSEMNVSTLELGDSALYLCASSFEGSSGNTIYFGEGSWLTVV.

The V call is TRBV7-8, the J call TRBJ1-2; possible D gene TRBD1, 6 bases. Per germline, CDR1 SGHVS and CDR2 FQNEAQ. V shed 7 bases and J shed 4 bases, with 16 bases lying between them. The CDR3 has 14 residues. The CDR3 region is CASTPDRAFYGYTF. CDR3 sequence (DNA): TGTGCCAGCACCCCGGACAGAGCATTCTATGGCTACACCTTC.

The chain is built from TRBV10-3 and TRBJ2-3; 8 nucleotides agree with TRBD2. This CDR3 has 14 amino acids. Germline V gene lookup returns CDR1 ENHRY and CDR2 SYGVKD. The V and J ends lost 2 bases and 7 bases, in that order; junction bases with no gene match: 5. CDR3 amino acids: CAISESGGRNTQYF. The DNA of the CDR3 is TGTGCCATCAGTGAGAGCGGGGGTAGAAATACGCAGTATTTT.

The chain combines TRBV6-4 with TRBJ2-1, with TRBD2 identical over 10 bases. The trim removed 8 bases at V and 4 bases at J, leaving 5 bases unmatched. Germline V gene sequence: CDR1 MRHNA, CDR2 SNTAGT. The CDR3 is made up of 14 amino acids. The chain's CDR3 is CASQREGGYNEQFF. The CDR3 nucleotides read TGTGCCAGCCAGCGGGAGGGGGGATACAATGAGCAGTTCTTC.

The chain combines TRBV7-9 with TRBJ1-1, with D uncertain. Deletions cut 5 bases from V and 0 bases from J, with 16 bases between. Germline values: CDR1 SEHNR, CDR2 FQNEAQ (reference sequence). The CDR3 is 16 residues long. The CDR3 nucleotides read TGTGCCAGCAGCCCCCAGGAGGGTCTTATGAACACTGAAGCTTTCTTT. Amino acid sequence: CASSPQEGLMNTEAFF.

The gene calls are TRBV6-5 and TRBJ2-3, with D possibly being TRBD1 (5 bases). The germline V and J ends were trimmed by 6 bases and 11 bases, with 18 bases remaining between them. From germline, CDR1 is MNHEY and CDR2 SVGAGI. CDR3 size: 13 residues. CDR3 region: CASRSPGASLQYF. Here the CDR3 DNA reads TGTGCCAGCAGAAGCCCTGGGGCAAGTTTGCAGTATTTT.

This clone was seen only once. The V and J genes are TRBV5-4 and TRBJ2-7; D uncertain. This CDR3 is built from 15 residues. Trimming took 3 bases from V and 1 from J, leaving 14 bases between them. Germline CDR1 reads SGHNT; CDR2 reads YYREEE (reference sequence). This CDR3 is CASSSPTEASYEQYF. The CDR3 DNA sequence: TGTGCCAGCAGCTCGCCGACTGAGGCGTCCTACGAGCAGTACTTC.

The rearrangement uses TRBV6-5 and TRBJ1-2; D is undetermined. V gave up 0 bases and J gave up 2 bases, with 10 bases separating them. Germline CDR1 MNHEY, CDR2 SVGAGI. CDR3 length: 15 amino acids. The CDR3 loop reads CASSYSAAGNYGYTF. CDR3 sequence (DNA): TGTGCCAGCAGTTACTCCGCTGCGGGAAACTATGGCTACACCTTC.

The J gene is TRBJ2-1, the V gene TRBV5-5; 8 bases map to TRBD2. V was pared by 2 bases and J by 7 bases, with 8 bases of the junction left unmatched. The CDR3 length is 15 residues. Germline V lookup: CDR1 SGHKS, CDR2 YYEKEE (reference sequence). In DNA, the CDR3 is TGTGCCAGCAGCTTTCGACTAGCGCCCGTTAATGAGCAGTTCTTC. Translated: CASSFRLAPVNEQFF.

A few counts support this clone. The rearrangement joins TRBV2 to TRBJ2-7, with D perhaps matching TRBD2 (5 bases). Germline V gene sequence: CDR1 SNHLY, CDR2 FYNNEI. The CDR3 is 13 amino acids. V was pared by 0 bases and J by 3 bases, with 6 bases between. The chain's CDR3 is CASSEAAGYEQYF. CDR3 in DNA: TGTGCCAGCAGTGAAGCGGCGGGCTACGAGCAGTACTTC.

This clone was seen once. This chain links TRBV6-1 with TRBJ2-4; possible D gene TRBD2, 5 bases. The V end lost 4 bases, the J end lost 5 bases, and 18 bases lay between the germline ends. The germline CDR1 and CDR2 sequences are MNHNS and SASEGT. This CDR3 spans 16 amino acids. The CDR3: CASSGRLRADQNIQYF. CDR3 nucleotides: TGTGCCAGCAGTGGAAGGTTGAGGGCAGACCAAAACATTCAGTACTTC.

V is TRBV9 and J is TRBJ2-3; 11 bases agree with TRBD2. Looked up from germline, CDR1 is SGDLS and CDR2 is YYNGEE. V was clipped by 0 bases and J by 3 bases; unmatched bases: 6. This CDR3 has 17 amino acids. As DNA, the CDR3 is TGTGCCAGCAGCGTAGGGATAGCGGGAGGGCAAACAGATACGCAGTATTTT. This codes for CASSVGIAGGQTDTQYF.

Remarks on this clone: The same CDR3 arises from other DNA sequences in this sample as well. The chain is built from TRBV28 and TRBJ2-7; 9 positions match TRBD1. The CDR3 is 14 residues long. Trimming at V came to 4 bases and at J to 3 bases, leaving 4 bases not matched to a gene. Germline CDR1 is MDHEN and CDR2 is SYDVKM. The CDR3 loop reads CASSSPGQGYEQYF. Written as DNA, the CDR3 is TGTGCCAGCAGTTCGCCGGGACAGGGCTACGAGCAGTACTTC.

The sample holds a few counts of this clone. V is TRBV11-1 and J is TRBJ1-1; D unresolved. The V end lost 5 bases, the J end lost 3 bases, and 13 bases lay between the germline ends. This CDR3 is built from 14 residues. The germline V gene has CDR1 SGHAT and CDR2 FQDESV (reference sequence). The CDR3 DNA is TGTGCCAGCAGCCCGGGCCCTACTCACACTGAAGCTTTCTTT. Encoded protein: CASSPGPTHTEAFF.

The chain joins TRBV28 to TRBJ1-3, with D maybe TRBD1 (6 bases). Germline lookup yields CDR1 MDHEN and CDR2 SYDVKM. The ends were cut back, 2 bases at V and 2 bases at J, with 13 bases in the middle. There are 16 residues in the CDR3. The chain's CDR3 is CASSLPGTGTGNTIYF. In DNA, the CDR3 is TGTGCCAGCAGTTTACCCGGTACAGGGACTGGAAACACCATATATTTT.

The V call is TRBV14, the J call TRBJ1-2; the D gene is possibly TRBD1 (5 bases). Per germline, CDR1 SGHDN and CDR2 FVKESK. The CDR3 sequence is 13 residues long. Trimming removed 4 bases at V and 11 bases at J, with 17 bases between. The CDR3 DNA reads TGTGCCAGCAGCCCTTGGGGCGGGGAGCGGTACACCTTC. It encodes CASSPWGGERYTF.